This TCR beta chain was sequenced for a study of Graves' ophthalmopathy and Graves' hyperthyroidism. General observations from the study: Blood also held most thyroid clonotypes expanded above 0.001 frequency. The 13-signature model separated ophthalmopathy from stable hyperthyroidism at 85% to 90% sensitivity and about 81% specificity.

Pregnant or lactating patients and those with other autoimmune diseases or uncontrolled infections were excluded. PBMCs were isolated by Ficoll-Paque density gradient centrifugation, using around 10 ml of fresh peripheral blood as the starting material. The authors amplified TCR beta CDR3 regions, and they did so from RNA transcripts for repertoire sequencing. HTBI primers served in a first-round RT-PCR, which a second-round multiplex PCR followed. TCRdb passed the multiplex PCR reads through MiXCR, listing each CDR3 protein once. The data contain hundreds of thousands of distinct CDR3 sequences, over 40% of them seen just once; the ten biggest clones take up 2.5% to 3.5%. The CDR3 is 13 amino acids. Looked up from germline, CDR1 is SGHRS and CDR2 is YFSETQ. Points on this clonotype: The target antigen is unknown. One end of the junction fails to match germline, which may point to a read error.

Specimen: peripheral blood. V usage is TRBV5-1 and J usage is TRBJ1-1; D ambiguous. This receptor was obtained from an adult man with Graves' ophthalmopathy. DNA for the CDR3: TGCGCCAGCAGCTTGACGCTTAACACTGGAGCTTTCTTT. Its translation: CASSLTLNTGAFF. Full variable domain (outside the CDR3, taken from reference TRBV5-1 and TRBJ1-1): KAGVTQTPRYLIKTRGQQVTLSCSPISGHRSVSWYQQTPGQGLQFLFEYFSETQRNKGNFPGRFSGRQFSNSRSEMNVSTLELGDSALYLCASSLTLNTGAFFGQGTRLTVV.